The rows below give T cell receptor beta chains drawn from one sample of a study of shared clonotypes between healthy human individuals. Produced via immunoSEQ multiplex PCR; TCRdb's table is partial and in-frame only. The data show roughly 2,300,000 clones, roughly 92% seen once. Specimen: naive CD4+ T cells from PBMCs. These receptors were collected from a man in his late teens or twenties in good health. Some clones in this sample may be carry-over from other donors' samples. The CDR3 runs from the conserved cysteine through the conserved F or W. Fields, in order: clone size, V gene, J gene, D gene, CDR3 DNA, CDR3 protein. A D gene is named only where the DNA matches it firmly. Clone size is stated in some rows and not others, as once, few, many or a class when expanded.

-,TRBV5-1,TRBJ1-2,TRBD1,TGCGCCAGCAGCTGGGACAGCTCCTATGGCTACACCTTC,CASSWDSSYGYTF
-,TRBV5-1,TRBJ2-5,TRBD1,TGCGCCAGCAGCCCCCCAACCGGGACAGGGGGCGAGACCCAGTACTTC,CASSPPTGTGGETQYF
-,TRBV9,TRBJ1-1,-,TGTGCCAGCAGCGTAGCGTTCGGGGCAGATGAAGCTTTCTTT,CASSVAFGADEAFF
-,TRBV27,TRBJ1-1,-,TGTGCCAGCAGTTCGGGGAATGGGGACACTGAAGCTTTCTTT,CASSSGNGDTEAFF
-,TRBV28,TRBJ2-3,-,TGTGCCAGCAGTTTACCCTGGGATTCCCGCACAGATACGCAGTATTTT,CASSLPWDSRTDTQYF
-,TRBV6-1,TRBJ2-3,-,TGTGCCAGCAAGGGGTCGGCAAACCCCACAGATACGCAGTATTTT,CASKGSANPTDTQYF
-,TRBV5-1,TRBJ2-1,TRBD1,TGCGCCAGCTCCCCCCAGGGGGCGGACAATGAGCAGTTCTTC,CASSPQGADNEQFF
-,TRBV4-1,TRBJ2-7,TRBD1,TGCGCCAGCAGCCCGGGACAGGGTAGAAGCTACGAGCAGTACTTC,CASSPGQGRSYEQYF
-,TRBV18,TRBJ1-5,-,TGTGCCAGCTCAGCACTCCAGGGGAATCAGCCCCAGCATTTT,CASSALQGNQPQHF
-,TRBV7-8,TRBJ1-5,-,TGTGCCAGCAGCAGTCGACAGACTAGCAATCAGCCCCAGCATTTT,CASSSRQTSNQPQHF
-,TRBV4-3,TRBJ1-5,-,TGCGCCAGCAGCCAATACCGGGGGCTTCGAAATCAGCCCCAGCATTTT,CASSQYRGLRNQPQHF
-,TRBV7-8,TRBJ2-2,TRBD2,TGTGCCAGCAGCCTCCGGGAGGGCTCGAACACCGGGGAGCTGTTTTTT,CASSLREGSNTGELFF
-,TRBV7-3,TRBJ2-3,TRBD1,TGTGCCAGCAGCTTAGGGACAGCCACAGATACGCAGTATTTT,CASSLGTATDTQYF
-,TRBV19,TRBJ1-5,TRBD1,TGTGCCAGTAGGCCGGGACAGGGGGCGCGGGTTCAGCCCCAGCATTTT,CASRPGQGARVQPQHF
-,TRBV5-1,TRBJ1-1,-,TGCGCCAGCAGGTCCGGGGACACTGAAGCTTTCTTT,CASRSGDTEAFF
-,TRBV30,TRBJ1-2,TRBD1,TGTGCCTGGAAATTCAAGGGACAGGGGGTTGGCTACACCTTC,CAWKFKGQGVGYTF
few,TRBV2,TRBJ1-1,-,TGTGCCAGCAGTACTGACAGATACACTGAAGCTTTCTTT,CASSTDRYTEAFF
once,TRBV28,TRBJ1-5,TRBD1,TGTGCCAGCAGACAGGGACAGGGTTATCAGCCCCAGCATTTT,CASRQGQGYQPQHF
-,TRBV30,TRBJ1-2,-,TGTGCCCTACAGGGACCTTCTAACTATGGCTACACCTTC,CALQGPSNYGYTF
once,TRBV7-9,TRBJ2-5,TRBD1,TGTGCCAGCAGTATTCGCGTAAACAGGGGAAGCGAGACCCAGTACTTC,CASSIRVNRGSETQYF
-,TRBV5-1,TRBJ2-1,-,TGCGCCAGCAGCTTGGTTCACCATGAGCAGTTCTTC,CASSLVHHEQFF
-,TRBV9,TRBJ2-5,TRBD2,TGTGCCAGCAGCCAGGGGGGCGACGGGAGGCGGGAGGGAGAGACCCAGTACTTC,CASSQGGDGRREGETQYF
-,TRBV6-6,TRBJ1-1,-,TGTGCCAGCAGTTTAGACCCTCGAGGGACTGAAGCTTTCTTT,CASSLDPRGTEAFF
-,TRBV7-2,TRBJ2-7,TRBD1,TGTGCCAGCAGCTTAGGGCAGGGGGCTGGCTACGAGCAGTACTTC,CASSLGQGAGYEQYF
-,TRBV5-1,TRBJ2-7,-,TGCGCCAGCAGCTTGGGTGCAGTAGTCCCCTACGAGCAGTACTTC,CASSLGAVVPYEQYF
-,TRBV5-1,TRBJ2-1,-,TGCGCCAGCAGCCGCACGGACAGCCCCTACAATGAGCAGTTCTTC,CASSRTDSPYNEQFF
-,TRBV4-1,TRBJ1-1,-,TGCGCCAGCAGCCAAGGGAAGGAGTACACTGAAGCTTTCTTT,CASSQGKEYTEAFF
-,TRBV21-1,TRBJ1-4,-,TGTGCCAGCAGCAAAGAGCTTCCGGAAAAACTGTTTTTT,CASSKELPEKLFF
once,TRBV9,TRBJ2-1,-,TGTGCCAGCAGCGTAGGGACCGCCGCCTACAATGAGCAGTTCTTC,CASSVGTAAYNEQFF
-,TRBV4-3,TRBJ1-1,-,TGCGCCAGCAGCCAAGCCGCCCTGGGGGGCCCAGCTGAAGCTTTCTTT,CASSQAALGGPAEAFF
-,TRBV29-1,TRBJ1-1,TRBD1,TGCAGCGCCGGGACAGGGCCCCTTGAAGCTTTCTTT,CSAGTGPLEAFF
-,TRBV7-9,TRBJ2-7,-,TGTGCCAGCAGCCCCCTTTCGAGTTCCTCCTACGAGCAGTACTTC,CASSPLSSSSYEQYF
-,TRBV5-1,TRBJ2-1,-,TGCGCCAGCAGCTCTACAGGGGGGGCCCATAATGAGCAGTTCTTC,CASSSTGGAHNEQFF
-,TRBV14,TRBJ2-2,-,TGTGCCAGCAGCCGCCTGGGACATACCGGGGAGCTGTTTTTT,CASSRLGHTGELFF
-,TRBV10-3,TRBJ2-5,-,TGTGCCATCAGTCCTTCGACAGGTGAAGAGACCCAGTACTTC,CAISPSTGEETQYF
-,TRBV19,TRBJ1-1,-,TGTGCCAGTAGTATAGGGGGAGGGGGCACTGAAGCTTTCTTT,CASSIGGGGTEAFF
-,TRBV29-1,TRBJ2-7,-,TGCAGCGTCGGTAGACATGGAGGCGAGCAGTACTTC,CSVGRHGGEQYF
-,TRBV7-2,TRBJ2-7,-,TGTGCCACCGCCGGGAACTACGAGCAGTACTTC,CATAGNYEQYF
once,TRBV28,TRBJ2-7,-,TGTGCCAGCACTGCCGGGGACTGGATTTACGAGCAGTACTTC,CASTAGDWIYEQYF
-,TRBV5-3,TRBJ2-1,-,TGTGCCAGAAGCTTGAGAGGGGATGAGCAGTTCTTC,CARSLRGDEQFF
-,TRBV18,TRBJ2-5,-,TGTGCCAGCTCACCAGAGGGAGGCGAGACCCAGTACTTC,CASSPEGGETQYF
-,TRBV15,TRBJ1-5,-,TGTGCCACCAGCTCCCACAGGTACAATCAGCCCCAGCATTTT,CATSSHRYNQPQHF
-,TRBV18,TRBJ2-3,-,TGTGCCAGCACATTGGGCGCTAGCACAGATACGCAGTATTTT,CASTLGASTDTQYF
-,TRBV28,TRBJ2-5,-,TGTGCCAGCAGCCGGGAAGTTTCGTTAGAGACCCAGTACTTC,CASSREVSLETQYF
-,TRBV28,TRBJ2-4,TRBD2,TGTGCCAGCACCCCGGGGGGGAGAATTGCCAAAAACATTCAGTACTTC,CASTPGGRIAKNIQYF
-,TRBV27,TRBJ1-1,TRBD1,TGTGCCAGCAGTTCACGCGGGACAGGGAATAGTGAAGCTTTCTTT,CASSSRGTGNSEAFF
-,TRBV11-2,TRBJ2-3,-,TGTGCCAGCAGCTCGCGGACAGCCCGCACAGATACGCAGTATTTT,CASSSRTARTDTQYF
-,TRBV9,TRBJ2-2,-,TGTGCCAGCAGCGTACTACGGAACACCGGGGAGCTGTTTTTT,CASSVLRNTGELFF